The present entry profiles one T cell receptor (beta chain) with its context. Its antigen remains unidentified. This entry is derived from a study of CD8 T cells in Susac syndrome. This CDR3 region has 13 residues. V was cut by 2 bases and J by 0 bases, with 4 bases left in between. CDR1 is LGHNA, CDR2 YSLEER, per germline. Broader study findings: TCR sequencing and HLA analysis covered a relatively small number of individuals.

It was with random hexamers that roughly 0.45 to 1 ug RNA was reverse transcribed. The authors amplified TCR beta CDR3 across 54 Vbeta and 13 Jbeta using immunoSEQ multiplex PCR. MiXCR was run by TCRdb on the immunoSEQ multiplex PCR reads, yielding one entry per CDR3 protein. The table has more than 75,000 distinct CDR3 sequences, around 94% seen once. Healthy donors matched for age and sex were used as controls. TEMRA cells were FACS-enriched, while CD8+ and CD4+ T cells were negatively isolated. The receptor was derived from a human donor in good health. This chain connects TRBV4-3 to TRBJ1-1, with D unclear. Sample: CD8+ T cells from PBMCs. CDR3 nucleotides: TGCGCCAGCAGCCAAATTCTGAACACTGAAGCTTTCTTT. Translation gives CASSQILNTEAFF.